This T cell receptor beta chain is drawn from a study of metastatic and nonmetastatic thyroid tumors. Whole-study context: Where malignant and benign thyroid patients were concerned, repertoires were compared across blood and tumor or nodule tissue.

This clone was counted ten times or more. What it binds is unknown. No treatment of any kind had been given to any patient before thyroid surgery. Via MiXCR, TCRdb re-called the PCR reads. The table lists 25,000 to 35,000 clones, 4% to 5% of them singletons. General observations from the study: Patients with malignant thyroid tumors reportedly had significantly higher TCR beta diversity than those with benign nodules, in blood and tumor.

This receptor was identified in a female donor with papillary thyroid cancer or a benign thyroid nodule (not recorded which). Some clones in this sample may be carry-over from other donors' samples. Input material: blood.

CDR3 DNA: TGTGCCAGTAGTGCGGGACCTCTGGCCGAGACCCAGTACTTC. Translating gives CASSAGPLAETQYF. The gene calls are TRBV19 and TRBJ2-5; D might be TRBD2 (6 bases). Trimming cost V 5 bases and J 5 bases, with 15 bases left between them. Germline CDR1 and CDR2: LNHDA and SQIVND (reference sequence). The CDR3 contains 14 residues. The full variable domain, completed using reference TRBV19 and TRBJ2-5, is DGGITQSPKYLFRKEGQNVTLSCEQNLNHDAMYWYRQDPGQGLRLIYYSQIVNDFQKGDIAEGYSVSREKKESFPLTVTSAQKNPTAFYLCASSAGPLAETQYFGPGTRLLVL.